The clone carrying this T cell receptor (beta chain) was seen many times. Data came from immunoSEQ multiplex PCR; TCRdb stores just in-frame clones and leaves some out. The table lists 110,000 or so clones, about 67% of them singletons, with just under 25% in the top ten. This sample is part of a study of shared clonotypes between healthy human individuals. Germline V gene data show CDR1 as MDHEN and CDR2 as SYDVKM. V was clipped by 5 bases and J by 2 bases; unmatched bases: 11. The CDR3 has 16 residues. The sequenced material came from memory CD8+ T cells sorted from blood. Subset noted: CD45RO+ cells pooled with CCR7-negative TemRA cells. The clonotype originates from a woman in her 30s in good health. This rearrangement joins TRBV28 to TRBJ1-2, with 7 bases that match TRBD1. Here the CDR3 DNA reads TGTGCCAGCAGTCCCCGGACAGGAAACTACAACTATGGCTACACCTTC. Translating gives CASSPRTGNYNYGYTF.